This entry concerns a single T cell receptor (beta chain). No antigen is known for it. This table comes from immunoSEQ multiplex PCR, and its TCRdb copy is limited to in-frame clones, with some not included. The data show some 55,000 clones, 80% seen once. Trimming pared 6 bases from V and 4 bases from J, leaving 10 bases between. The CDR3 loop spans 12 amino acids. Germline loops: CDR1 MDHEN, CDR2 SYDVKM. The sample is drawn from a study of OX40 agonist ivuxolimab in advanced cancers. Study context: An agonistic anti-OX40 (CD134) antibody, ivuxolimab, was used to treat the patients. Intravenous ivuxolimab at 0.01 to 10 mg/kg was given to patients every 2 weeks. Past anti-PD-1, anti-PD-L1 or anti-CTLA-4 therapy was accepted, and roughly 40% had received some.

Overall study results and limits: Average numbers of expanded clones were greater in CD8+ T cells than in CD4+.

The chain couples TRBV28 to TRBJ2-7; D is unclear. Sequencing was performed on CD4+ or CD8+ T cells sorted from blood, taken in a trial of the OX40 agonist ivuxolimab. The source is an adult with an advanced solid tumor such as melanoma, head and neck, liver or kidney cancer. CDR3 sequence: CASSLSRYEQYF. Written as DNA, the CDR3 is TGTGCCAGCAGCCTTTCCCGGTACGAGCAGTACTTC.